This entry lists 23 T cell receptor beta chains sequenced from one sample in a study of T cells after yellow fever vaccination. TCRdb fed the 5' RACE reads into MiXCR, producing one record per CDR3 protein. The data hold 320,000 or so distinct CDR3 sequences, with around 8.1% observed a single time. This specimen was PBMCs, taken roughly 46 days after the first yellow fever vaccination. All receptors come from a man younger than 35 who received the YFV17D yellow fever vaccine.

This clonotype was picked up a small number of times. CDR3 loop: CASSSGQAQVTQYF. The CDR3 bases are TGTGCCAGCAGCTCGGGACAGGCTCAGGTTACGCAGTATTTT. The genes are TRBV14 and TRBJ2-3; 8 nucleotides line up with TRBD1. Losses at the gene ends were 5 bases for V and 8 bases for J; bases not matched to a gene: 9. Germline CDR1 is SGHDN and CDR2 is FVKESK. The CDR3 contains 14 residues.

There are a few counts of this clonotype. The V gene is TRBV27, the J gene TRBJ2-1, with TRBD1 matching 9 bases. Germline lookup yields CDR1 MNHEY and CDR2 SMNVEV (reference sequence). This CDR3 is 14 amino acids long. With 4 bases clipped from V and 12 bases from J, the junction kept 10 bases outside the gene matches. The CDR3 sequence is CASSYGTGSRGQFF. The CDR3 bases are TGTGCCAGCAGTTATGGGACAGGGTCGCGGGGGCAGTTCTTC.

The sample holds a few counts of this clonotype. This chain uses TRBV7-2 with TRBJ1-1; D not certain. CDR3 length equals 15 residues. From germline, CDR1 is SGHTA and CDR2 FQGNSA. The V and J ends lost 1 base and 1 base respectively, with 10 bases between them. This CDR3 reads CASSLVVYENTEAFF. The CDR3 DNA reads TGTGCCAGCAGCTTAGTGGTTTACGAGAACACTGAAGCTTTCTTT.

There are a few counts of this clonotype. This rearrangement joins TRBV3-1 to TRBJ2-1; TRBD2 is a possible D gene (5 bases). Germline CDR1 is LGHDT and CDR2 is YNNKEL (reference sequence). Trimming cost V 4 bases and J 9 bases, with 13 bases left between them. This CDR3 spans 13 amino acids. The CDR3 loop reads CASSPGLLGEQFF. For the CDR3, the DNA is TGTGCCAGCAGCCCCGGACTTCTCGGTGAGCAGTTCTTC.

This clonotype has a handful of counts. The V call is TRBV20-1, the J call TRBJ1-2; D remains ambiguous. Trimming removed 3 bases at V and 4 bases at J, with 12 bases between. Germline V gives CDR1 DFQATT, CDR2 SNEGSKA (reference sequence). CDR3 size: 13 residues. CDR3 residues: CSASDLTAYGYTF. The CDR3 nucleotides are TGCAGTGCTAGTGACCTTACTGCCTATGGCTACACCTTC.

The chain links TRBV5-5 to TRBJ1-1; D is undetermined. V was pared by 4 bases and J by 1 base, with 8 bases between. The germline gives CDR1 SGHKS, CDR2 YYEKEE (reference sequence). There are 13 residues in the CDR3. The CDR3 nucleotides read TGTGCCAGCAGCGTAATGGCGAACACTGAAGCTTTCTTT. This gives the protein CASSVMANTEAFF.

The chain combines TRBV20-1 with TRBJ2-5; 7 bases are a match to TRBD2. This CDR3 has 15 amino acids. J gave up 1 base and V 4 bases, and 9 bases lay outside the gene matches. The germline gives CDR1 DFQATT, CDR2 SNEGSKA (reference sequence). CDR3 nucleotides: TGCAGTGCTACTAGGTGGCTAGCGGCCCAAGAGACCCAGTACTTC. Protein sequence: CSATRWLAAQETQYF.

The rearrangement joins TRBV29-1 to TRBJ2-5; TRBD1 matches at 7 bases. Germline CDR1 SQVTM, CDR2 ANQGSEA. This CDR3 region has 14 residues. Trimming at V came to 7 bases and at J to 4 bases, leaving 12 bases not matched to a gene. DNA for the CDR3: TGCAGCGCAACAAGAGCCGGGGACAGAGAGACCCAGTACTTC. Protein: CSATRAGDRETQYF.

This clonotype turned up a few times. The chain recombines TRBV6-1 with TRBJ1-6; no clear D. The V end lost 6 bases, the J end lost 4 bases, and 13 bases lay between the germline ends. Per the germline V gene, CDR1 is MNHNS and CDR2 is SASEGT. This CDR3 has 15 residues. The DNA of the CDR3 is TGTGCCAGCAGCACGCTGAGTCAGTATAATTCACCCCTCCACTTT. It specifies CASSTLSQYNSPLHF.

The V and J genes are TRBV29-1 and TRBJ2-1, with 7 bases aligning to TRBD1. The trim removed 4 bases at V and 4 bases at J, leaving 4 bases unmatched. Per the germline V gene, CDR1 is SQVTM and CDR2 is ANQGSEA. CDR3 length equals 13 residues. CDR3 nucleotide sequence: TGCAGCGTTGGACAGGGACCATACAATGAGCAGTTCTTC. It codes for CSVGQGPYNEQFF.

The chain is built from TRBV20-1 and TRBJ2-5, with 9 bases that match TRBD2. Germline lookup yields CDR1 DFQATT and CDR2 SNEGSKA (reference sequence). CDR3 size: 14 residues. V shed 5 bases and J 5 bases; nucleotides not matched to a gene: 9. The CDR3 here is CSAEIAGVGETQYF. CDR3 bases: TGCAGTGCTGAGATAGCGGGGGTCGGCGAGACCCAGTACTTC.

This rearrangement joins TRBV4-2 to TRBJ1-2, with 10 positions matching TRBD1. The CDR3 is 15 residues long. Germline V gene data show CDR1 as LGHNA and CDR2 as YNFKEQ. After removal of 4 bases from V and 3 bases from J, the junction contained 5 bases not matched to a gene. The CDR3 is CASSLGTGADYGYTF. The CDR3 nucleotides read TGTGCCAGCAGCCTAGGGACAGGGGCGGACTATGGCTACACCTTC.

The chain recombines TRBV12-3 or TRBV12-4 with TRBJ2-1, with D unresolved. The CDR3 has 12 amino acids. V lost 8 bases to trimming and J lost 7 bases, with 12 bases between them. In nucleotides, the CDR3 is TGTGCCAGCTGCCCCTTAGGGAATGAGCAGTTCTTC. Amino acid sequence: CASCPLGNEQFF.

The CDR3 sequence is CASSQGRLAGGPGLPDTQYF. CDR3 coding DNA: TGCGCCAGCAGCCAAGGCCGGCTAGCGGGGGGCCCTGGGCTTCCAGATACGCAGTATTTT. The rearrangement joins TRBV4-3 to TRBJ2-3; 11 bases match TRBD2. The germline V gene encodes CDR1 LGHNA and CDR2 YSLEER. The trim removed 1 base at V and 4 bases at J, leaving 16 bases unmatched. The CDR3 has 20 amino acids.

The rearrangement links TRBV5-4 to TRBJ2-7, with D possibly being TRBD1 (6 bases). Germline assignment: CDR1 SGHNT and CDR2 YYREEE (reference sequence). V gave up 4 bases and J gave up 3 bases, with 17 bases separating them. This CDR3 has 15 amino acids. The CDR3: CASSHPETGIYEQYV. The CDR3 DNA reads as TGTGCCAGCAGCCACCCGGAAACAGGGATCTACGAGCAGTACGTC.

The table lists this clonotype with a few counts. The chain recombines TRBV20-1 with TRBJ1-3; D not certain. Germline loops: CDR1 DFQATT, CDR2 SNEGSKA (reference sequence). Trimming shortened V by 3 bases and J by 2 bases, and 2 bases separated the two germline ends. There are 11 residues in the CDR3. The DNA for the CDR3 is TGCAGTGCTAGTCCTGGAAACACCATATATTTT. Protein: CSASPGNTIYF.

This clonotype was seen only a few times. The chain employs TRBV20-1 and TRBJ2-1, with 9 bases matching TRBD2. With V trimmed by 3 bases and J by 9 bases, 9 bases remained unmatched. Germline CDR1 DFQATT, CDR2 SNEGSKA (reference sequence). This CDR3 spans 14 amino acids. CDR3 sequence: CSASVIFSGGEQFF. For the CDR3, the DNA is TGCAGTGCTAGCGTGATCTTTAGCGGGGGTGAGCAGTTCTTC.

The chain combines TRBV25-1 with TRBJ1-1; D not resolved. CDR1 and CDR2 (germline): MGHDK, SYGVNS. The CDR3 is made up of 14 amino acids. The V and J ends lost 0 bases and 4 bases respectively, with 9 bases between them. CDR3 nucleotides: TGTGCCAGCAGTGAATATAACCGTGGCACTGAAGCTTTCTTT. Encoded protein: CASSEYNRGTEAFF.

The chain is built from TRBV12-3 or TRBV12-4 and TRBJ1-6; D is unclear. CDR3 size: 12 residues. V was cut by 7 bases and J by 9 bases, with 10 bases left in between. The CDR3 region is CASTRLGSPLHF. DNA for the CDR3: TGTGCCAGCACCCGCCTAGGTTCACCCCTCCACTTT.

Note on this clonotype: A read error may explain this, as a much larger clone is one base away. The chain combines TRBV29-1 with TRBJ2-3; 8 positions agree with TRBD2. The CDR3 consists of 13 residues. Germline trimming cut 5 bases from V and 1 base from J; bases unmatched to any gene: 2. Germline CDR1 SQVTM, CDR2 ANQGSEA. The CDR3 is CSVWRGGTDTQYF. DNA for the CDR3: TGCAGCGTTTGGCGGGGGGGCACAGATACGCAGTATTTT.

A few counts support this clonotype. The genes are TRBV18 and TRBJ2-7; TRBD1 agrees at 7 bases. The V gene end was trimmed by 2 bases and the J gene end by 1 base; junction bases not matched to a gene: 5. CDR1 KGHSH and CDR2 LQKENI come from the germline V gene. The CDR3 sequence is 15 residues long. CDR3 residues: CASSPGARGSYEQYV. The CDR3 DNA sequence: TGTGCCAGCTCACCAGGGGCCAGGGGGTCCTACGAGCAGTACGTC.

V and J are TRBV6-1 and TRBJ1-4, with D unclear. The CDR3 spans 17 residues. Trimming stripped 6 bases from V and 0 bases from J, with 17 bases between. Germline assignment: CDR1 MNHNS and CDR2 SASEGT. The CDR3 reads CASSPNHPSATNEKLFF. The CDR3 DNA follows: TGTGCCAGCAGCCCTAATCACCCCTCTGCAACTAATGAAAAACTGTTTTTT.

This clonotype was seen repeatedly, ten times or more. V usage is TRBV21-1 and J usage is TRBJ2-7; the table's D call of TRBD1 was not tested on the DNA. TRBV21-1 has pseudogene status. The CDR3 covers 17 residues. The CDR3 nucleotides are TGTGCCAGCAGCACACACCCATGGGCGACAGTGGTCAACGAGCAGTACGTC. Its protein is CASSTHPWATVVNEQYV.